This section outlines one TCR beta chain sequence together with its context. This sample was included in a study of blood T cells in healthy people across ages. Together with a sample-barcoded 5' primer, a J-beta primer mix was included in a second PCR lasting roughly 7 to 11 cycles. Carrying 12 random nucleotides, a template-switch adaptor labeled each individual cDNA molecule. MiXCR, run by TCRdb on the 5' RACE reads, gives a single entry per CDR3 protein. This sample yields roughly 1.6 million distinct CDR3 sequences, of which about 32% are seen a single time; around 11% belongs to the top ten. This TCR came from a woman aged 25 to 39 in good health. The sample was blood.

CDR3 amino acids: CASSETGPLGEKLFF. DNA of the CDR3: TGTGCCAGCAGTGAGACAGGCCCCCTTGGGGAAAAACTGTTTTTT. The chain combines TRBV25-1 with TRBJ1-4, with D possibly matching TRBD1 (6 bases). Trimming removed 3 bases from V and 8 bases from J, with 16 bases in between. In germline, CDR1 is MGHDK, CDR2 SYGVNS. The CDR3 runs to 15 residues. Full variable domain (outside the CDR3, taken from reference TRBV25-1 and TRBJ1-4): EADIYQTPRYLVIGTGKKITLECSQTMGHDKMYWYQQDPGMELHLIHYSYGVNSTEKGDLSSESTVSRIRTEHFPLTLESARPSHTSQYLCASSETGPLGEKLFFGSGTQLSVL.